The following is a T cell receptor (beta chain) sequence with its context. Its cognate antigen is unknown. CDR1 and CDR2 (germline): MNHEY, SVGAGI. The CDR3 has 13 amino acids. Trimming removed 5 bases from V and 0 bases from J; junction bases left unmatched: 1. The sample comes from a study of cytomegalovirus exposure and HLA in healthy donors. Study background: The Caucasian-associated ancestry cluster held around 76% of roughly 400 genotyped donors.

Study results and limitations: Analyses of presence and absence presupposed an approximately uniform sequencing depth across donors. Overall, around 150 TCR beta chains were annotated as cytomegalovirus-associated.

Though nominally healthy at sampling, donors likely had unrecorded immune exposures. In the PCR, 60 Vbeta and 13 Jbeta primers were used. Libraries were prepared by immunoSEQ multiplex PCR; TCRdb keeps only in-frame clonotypes and omits some of them. The sample carries 270,000 or so clones, 80% to 95% recorded once. V gene TRBV6-5 combines with J gene TRBJ2-7, with 7 positions matching TRBD1. Specimen: PBMCs. The TCR originated in a girl aged 2 to 9 in good health and CMV-seronegative. The CDR3 protein is CASSGQVSYEQYF. As DNA, the CDR3 is TGTGCCAGCAGTGGACAGGTCTCCTACGAGCAGTACTTC.